This TCR beta chain was recorded in a study of T cells in Graves' hyperthyroidism and ophthalmopathy. The study enrolled patients aged 18 to 65 with newly diagnosed hyperthyroidism of under 2 months' duration. V gave up 1 base and J gave up 4 bases, with 4 bases separating them. CDR1 is DFQATT and CDR2 is SNEGSKA in the germline V gene (reference sequence). The CDR3 length is 11 residues. Of note for this clonotype: Its antigen is currently unknown.

Findings and limits, study-wide: Classification by a 13 V-J model distinguished ophthalmopathy from stable hyperthyroidism.

There were TCR beta CDR3 regions amplified from RNA transcripts. First-round RT-PCR targeting the TCR CDR3 was performed with the HTBI primer set. MiXCR was run by TCRdb on the multiplex PCR reads, yielding one entry per CDR3 protein. The sample contains 600,000 or so distinct CDR3 sequences, 15% to 20% of which appear only once. This chain connects TRBV20-1 to TRBJ1-2, with D uncertain. Sequencing was carried out using blood. This TCR was recovered from a woman aged 25-40 years with Graves' hyperthyroidism. CDR3 sequence reads: CSARGPYGYTF. The CDR3 DNA reads TGCAGTGCTAGAGGACCCTATGGCTACACCTTC.